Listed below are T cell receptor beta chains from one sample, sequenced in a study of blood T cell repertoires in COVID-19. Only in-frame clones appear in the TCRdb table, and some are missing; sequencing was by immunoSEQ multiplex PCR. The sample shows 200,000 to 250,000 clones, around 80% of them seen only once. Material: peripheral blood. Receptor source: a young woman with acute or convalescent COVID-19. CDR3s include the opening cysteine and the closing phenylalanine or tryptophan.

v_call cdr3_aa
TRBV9 CASSVASWGYNEQFF
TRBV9 CASSVMGQTFNEQFF
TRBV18 CASSPRWKGPMNTEAFF
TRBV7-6 CASSLAVLAGVPETQYF
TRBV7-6 CASSSGGSYNEQFF
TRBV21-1 CASSVSGGRLANGYTF
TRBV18 CASSARTGELTEAFF
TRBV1 CTSSQTGTSNQPQHF
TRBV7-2 CASSLSSGSYNEQFF
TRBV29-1 CSVVQPEYRNYGYTF
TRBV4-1 CASSGEGLVGNTIYF
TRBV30 CAWSRDGQETQYF
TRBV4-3 CASSQDWPGNTEAFF
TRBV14 CASSQEIRGEKLFF
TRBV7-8 CASSSGGWTGGYTF
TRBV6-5 CASSQNRGSYEQYF
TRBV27 CASSLDYGGGGTEAFF
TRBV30 CAWSVIAGGHEQYF
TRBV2 CASSAQRRGSNEKLFF
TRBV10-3 CAISPHRLAGDVNEQFF
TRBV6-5 CASSYSGSEQFF
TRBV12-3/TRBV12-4 CASSSPGLGGEYF
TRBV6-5 CASTPGADYGYTF
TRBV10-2 CASSPGQPLHF
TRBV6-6 CASSYSQGTYGYTF
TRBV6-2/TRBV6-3 CASSPQGISNQPQHF
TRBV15 CATSRGGPGGDSYNEQFF
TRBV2 CASSEQGTGANVLTF
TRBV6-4 CASSAKAGAGYEQYF
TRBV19 CASSTYTVPYEQYF
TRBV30 CAWSGQGLYGYTF
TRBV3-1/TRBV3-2 CASSQTGVSYNEQFF
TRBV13 CASSLGLAGSDTQYF
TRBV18 CASQGTGGNSPLHF
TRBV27 CASSPGTGGNEQYF
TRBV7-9 CASSSTDRTYQPQHF
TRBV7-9 CASSASGGVQLFF
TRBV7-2 CASSLAGTGVLSYEQYF
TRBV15 CATSNFFPYEQYF
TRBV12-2 CASRLWTGGCNQPQHF
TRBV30 CAWSFTDHQPQHF
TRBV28 CASCAAGDTYEQYF
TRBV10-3 CAISGGQGDQETQYF
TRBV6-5 CASSYSYRGDQPQHF
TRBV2 CASSEDLAAVHSEQFF
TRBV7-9 CASSLDRGEAFF
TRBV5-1 CASSSLAGSSYNEQFF
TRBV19 CASRQGGSYEQYF
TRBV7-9 CASSSTTGLANYGYTF
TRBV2 CASSEGTGPRNYGYTF
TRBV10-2 CASSETGLPYEQYF